The 23 T cell receptor beta chains given below trace back to one sample, sequenced in a study of T cells in Graves' hyperthyroidism and ophthalmopathy. RNA transcripts provided the source from which TCR beta CDR3 regions were amplified. With the HTBI primer set, the TCR CDR3 went through a first round of RT-PCR. Via MiXCR, TCRdb re-called the multiplex PCR reads, giving one row per CDR3 protein. The table has 800,000 or so distinct CDR3 sequences, about two fifths seen once. The specimen sequenced was blood. The source is a man between 18 and 35 years old with Graves' hyperthyroidism.

The table lists this clonotype with a few counts. The CDR3 loop is CASSFGGYDEQYF. The CDR3 nucleotides are TGCGCCAGCAGCTTCGGAGGGTACGACGAGCAGTACTTC. This chain joins TRBV5-1 and TRBJ2-7; D may be TRBD2 (6 bases). CDR3 size: 13 residues. Germline V gene sequence: CDR1 SGHRS, CDR2 YFSETQ. The germline V and J ends were trimmed by 2 bases and 5 bases, with 11 bases remaining between them.

This clonotype occurred many times. The CDR3 loop is CASRDRVASYGYTF. The CDR3 DNA reads as TGTGCCAGCAGAGACAGGGTGGCTTCCTATGGCTACACCTTC. The rearrangement links TRBV2 to TRBJ1-2, with 7 bases lining up with TRBD1. Germline CDR1 reads SNHLY; CDR2 reads FYNNEI. CDR3 length: 14 amino acids. The V segment lost 6 bases and the J segment 4 bases; nucleotides outside the gene matches: 8.

As for this clonotype: A much larger clonotype is one base distant, so this may be a read error. The V gene is TRBV7-9, the J gene TRBJ1-2; D gene ambiguous. Germline-derived CDR1 and CDR2 are SEHNR and FQNEAQ (reference sequence). The CDR3 covers 13 residues. Trimming took off 7 bases at V and 7 bases at J, with 16 bases between the two ends. The CDR3 nucleotides are TGTGCCAGCAATGCTTATGAACCAGGTGGCTACACCTTC. Amino acids: CASNAYEPGGYTF. Drawing the rest from reference TRBV7-9 and TRBJ1-2, the complete variable domain is DTGVSQNPRHKITKRGQNVTFRCDPISEHNRLYWYRQTLGQGPEFLTYFQNEAQLEKSRLLSDRFSAERPKGSFSTLEIQRTEQGDSAMYLCASNAYEPGGYTFGSGTRLTVV.

The chain uses TRBV10-3 and TRBJ2-5; 9 nucleotides agree with TRBD2. V shed 8 bases, J shed 5 bases, and the junction held 6 bases outside the gene matches. The germline CDR1 and CDR2 sequences are ENHRY and SYGVKD. The CDR3 runs 13 residues. Here the CDR3 reads CAIWTSEGETQYF. CDR3 nucleotides: TGTGCCATCTGGACTAGCGAGGGGGAGACCCAGTACTTC.

The rearrangement joins TRBV27 to TRBJ1-1; D gene uncertain. V lost 3 bases and J lost 2, with 7 bases in between. The germline gives CDR1 MNHEY, CDR2 SMNVEV (reference sequence). This CDR3 has 13 residues. The CDR3 nucleotides read TGTGCCAGCAGTTTCTTGACTAACACTGAAGCTTTCTTT. This sequence encodes CASSFLTNTEAFF.

This chain connects TRBV10-3 to TRBJ2-3; D is perhaps TRBD1 or TRBD2 (6 bases each). CDR1 and CDR2 from the germline V gene are ENHRY and SYGVKD. Trimming took 0 bases from V and 15 from J, leaving 10 bases between them. There are 11 residues in the CDR3. CDR3: CAISESGGKYF. CDR3 DNA sequence: TGTGCCATCAGTGAGTCGGGGGGCAAATATTTT.

This clonotype was counted ten times or more. The chain is built from TRBV3-1 and TRBJ2-5; TRBD2 matches 7 bases. Germline CDR1 is LGHDT and CDR2 is YNNKEL (reference sequence). V lost 3 bases, J lost 5 bases, and 6 bases stayed unmatched. The CDR3 is 14 amino acids. CDR3 sequence reads: CASSQPSGRETQYF. CDR3 DNA sequence: TGTGCCAGCAGCCAGCCTAGCGGAAGGGAGACCCAGTACTTC.

This clonotype occurred a few times. One junction end does not reproduce the germline sequence, and a read error may be involved. This chain uses TRBV10-3 with TRBJ1-1; 8 nucleotides agree with TRBD1. From germline, CDR1 is ENHRY and CDR2 SYGVKD. The CDR3 has 14 residues. In DNA, the CDR3 is TGTGCCAGCAGTACCGGGACAGGCTCGTTTGAAGCTTTCTTT. This encodes CASSTGTGSFEAFF.

This clonotype was counted at least ten times. The rearrangement uses TRBV29-1 and TRBJ2-7; D ambiguous. CDR3 length: 11 amino acids. Trimming left V 4 bases short and J 6 bases short, with 10 bases between. In germline, CDR1 is SQVTM, CDR2 ANQGSEA. CDR3 in DNA: TGCAGCGTTGGAGGTTCGGCCGAGCAGTACTTC. Its protein is CSVGGSAEQYF.

The chain combines TRBV7-2 with TRBJ1-3; D gene unclear. Germline V lookup: CDR1 SGHTA, CDR2 FQGNSA. This CDR3 has 13 amino acids. V was cut by 3 bases and J by 10 bases, with 13 bases left in between. The CDR3 region has the DNA TGTGCCAGCAGCTTGTTGACGGTAGAGACCATATATTTT. This codes for CASSLLTVETIYF.

This clonotype was seen only once. A read error is likely, as this CDR3 ends without the conserved phenylalanine or tryptophan. This rearrangement joins TRBV5-1 to TRBJ1-1, with 9 bases lining up with TRBD1. This CDR3 spans 16 amino acids. V shed 3 bases, J shed 2 bases, and the junction held 8 bases outside the gene matches. Germline V gene sequence: CDR1 SGHRS, CDR2 YFSETQ. CDR3 region: CASSWGQGPVNTEAFL. CDR3 nucleotide sequence: TGCGCCAGCAGCTGGGGACAGGGTCCCGTAAACACTGAAGCTTTCCTT.

This rearrangement joins TRBV25-1 to TRBJ2-3, with D possibly matching TRBD2 (6 bases). V lost 3 bases to trimming and J lost 3 bases, with 10 bases between them. This CDR3 has 14 residues. Germline V gene data show CDR1 as MGHDK and CDR2 as SYGVNS. The CDR3 DNA reads as TGTGCCAGCAGTGAGGAGGGACGGACAGATACGCAGTATTTT. Amino acids: CASSEEGRTDTQYF.

This clonotype appeared many times. This chain uses TRBV9 with TRBJ1-4, with D hard to call. Trimming shortened V by 2 bases and J by 2 bases, and 7 bases separated the two germline ends. The CDR3 spans 14 residues. Germline V lookup: CDR1 SGDLS, CDR2 YYNGEE. The CDR3 loop reads CASSVGQTNEKLFF. The CDR3 nucleotides are TGTGCCAGCAGCGTTGGCCAGACTAATGAAAAACTGTTTTTT.

A few counts support this clonotype. A single base separates this from a much larger clone, so it may be a read error. The DNA for the CDR3 is TGTGCCACCGGGACAGGGGAGGACTCACCCCTCCACTTT. Translation gives CATGTGEDSPLHF. The chain combines TRBV10-3 with TRBJ1-6, with 10 nucleotides matching TRBD1. The V segment lost 10 bases and the J segment 10 bases; nucleotides outside the gene matches: 7. This CDR3 comprises 13 residues. The V gene's germline CDR1 is ENHRY and CDR2 SYGVKD.

This clonotype has only a few counts. V and J are TRBV7-9 and TRBJ2-7; 8 bases are a match to TRBD1. CDR3 length equals 16 residues. Germline V gene lookup returns CDR1 SEHNR and CDR2 FQNEAQ (reference sequence). The ends lost 4 bases at V and 0 bases at J; junction bases unmatched: 8. The CDR3 loop reads CASSSGQGLDSYEQYF. The CDR3 DNA follows: TGTGCCAGCAGCTCAGGACAGGGATTGGACTCCTACGAGCAGTACTTC.

The chain uses TRBV4-2 and TRBJ2-7; a weak D match, TRBD1 (5 bases). Germline V gene sequence: CDR1 LGHNA, CDR2 YNFKEQ. This CDR3 is built from 13 residues. Trimming removed 1 base from V and 4 bases from J, with 8 bases in between. CDR3 in amino acids: CASSQGQQYEQYF. The CDR3 DNA sequence: TGTGCCAGCAGCCAAGGACAGCAATACGAGCAGTACTTC.

This clonotype occurred once. The chain couples TRBV6-1 to TRBJ2-6; no definite D call. V lost 6 bases and J lost 0, with 9 bases in between. The CDR3 contains 15 residues. CDR1 MNHNS and CDR2 SASEGT come from the germline V gene. The CDR3 nucleotides read TGTGCCAGCAGCACCTTTGCCTCTGGGGCCAACGTCCTGACTTTC. Its protein is CASSTFASGANVLTF.

The V gene is TRBV2, the J gene TRBJ1-2; 8 bases agree with TRBD1. V dropped 6 bases and J dropped 2; count of bases not matched to a gene: 5. Germline-derived CDR1 and CDR2 are SNHLY and FYNNEI. The CDR3 consists of 14 residues. Here the CDR3 reads CASSLGQENYGYTF. CDR3 nucleotides: TGTGCCAGCAGCTTGGGACAGGAAAACTATGGCTACACCTTC.

This clonotype was counted a few times. The chain recombines TRBV9 with TRBJ1-3; unclear D gene. There are 14 residues in the CDR3. V lost 0 bases and J 4 bases, leaving 8 bases between the germline ends. Per the germline V gene, CDR1 is SGDLS and CDR2 is YYNGEE. The CDR3 protein is CASSVEVEGNTIYF. The CDR3 bases are TGTGCCAGCAGCGTAGAAGTGGAAGGAAACACCATATATTTT.

This chain uses TRBV20-1 with TRBJ1-2; D gene ambiguous. This CDR3 spans 14 amino acids. Germline loops: CDR1 DFQATT, CDR2 SNEGSKA (reference sequence). The germline V and J ends were trimmed by 6 bases and 8 bases, with 22 bases remaining between them. CDR3 in amino acids: CSALRGPRAQGYTF. Written as DNA, the CDR3 is TGCAGTGCCCTGCGGGGTCCTAGGGCGCAGGGCTACACCTTC.

This sequence joins TRBV2 and TRBJ2-7, with D perhaps matching TRBD2 (5 bases). The length of the CDR3 is 21 residues. Trimming shortened V by 6 bases and J by 3 bases, and 36 bases separated the two germline ends. From germline, CDR1 is SNHLY and CDR2 FYNNEI. CDR3 DNA: TGTGCCAGCAGCAATCCTCGGCGTCCCGGACTCACGGCTACTAGTTACTACGAGCAGTACTTC. Encoded protein: CASSNPRRPGLTATSYYEQYF. Full variable domain (outside the CDR3, taken from reference TRBV2 and TRBJ2-7): EPEVTQTPSHQVTQMGQEVILRCVPISNHLYFYWYRQILGQKVEFLVSFYNNEISEKSEIFDDQFSVERPDGSNFTLKIRSTKLEDSAMYFCASSNPRRPGLTATSYYEQYFGPGTRLTVT.

This clonotype was picked up many times. V gene TRBV15 combines with J gene TRBJ2-7; D may correspond to TRBD1 or TRBD2 (6 bases each). This CDR3 spans 14 amino acids. The V gene's germline CDR1 is LNHNV and CDR2 YYDKDF (reference sequence). V was cut by 3 bases and J by 5 bases, with 14 bases left in between. The CDR3, as DNA: TGTGCCACCAGCAGTCGACAGGAGGGAGACGAGCAGTACTTC. Protein sequence: CATSSRQEGDEQYF. The variable domain in full, with the rest retrieved from reference TRBV15 and TRBJ2-7, is DAMVIQNPRYQVTQFGKPVTLSCSQTLNHNVMYWYQQKSSQAPKLLFHYYDKDFNNEADTPDNFQSRRPNTSFCFLDIRSPGLGDTAMYLCATSSRQEGDEQYFGPGTRLTVT.

This sequence joins TRBV9 and TRBJ1-1, with D possibly TRBD1 on 5 matching bases. The CDR3 is made up of 15 amino acids. Germline loops: CDR1 SGDLS, CDR2 YYNGEE. V was clipped by 4 bases and J by 6 bases, with 19 bases between them. CDR3 in DNA: TGTGCCAGCAGCTCCTCCGTGCGAGGGACGCCTGAAGCTTTCTTT. Amino acid sequence: CASSSSVRGTPEAFF.